Shown below are 19 T cell receptor beta chains from a single sample sequenced in a study of immune cell composition in non-small cell lung cancer. The data were produced by immunoSEQ multiplex PCR, yet TCRdb's version contains in-frame clones alone and is incomplete. The sample contains some 4,600 clones, roughly 70% of which appear only once. Normal lung was sampled as far from the tumour as possible, at least 3 cm. The sequencing input was non-adjacent lung tissue. Every receptor here comes from a human donor with non-small cell lung cancer.

This clone was found a few times. V gene TRBV7-4 combines with J gene TRBJ1-5; TRBD1 matches at 10 bases. V lost 2 bases and J lost 0; bases outside the gene matches: 4. Germline lookup yields CDR1 SGHVT and CDR2 SQSDAQ. The CDR3 runs to 17 residues. CDR3 in DNA: TGTGCCAGCAGCTTACACCGGGACAGGGGTAGCAATCAGCCCCAGCATTTT. Amino acid sequence: CASSLHRDRGSNQPQHF.

This sequence joins TRBV6-1 and TRBJ1-2, with TRBD1 identical over 10 bases. With V trimmed by 3 bases and J by 7 bases, 2 bases remained unmatched. The CDR3 length is 13 residues. CDR1 MNHNS and CDR2 SASEGT come from the germline V gene. The CDR3 DNA follows: TGTGCCAGCAGTGATCGGACAGGGGGTGGCTACACCTTC. It yields the protein CASSDRTGGGYTF.

Points on this clone: Other DNA sequences in the same sample also yield this CDR3. This chain connects TRBV7-7 to TRBJ2-5, with no clear D. From germline, CDR1 is SSHAT and CDR2 FNYEAQ (reference sequence). With 1 base removed from V and 3 bases from J, the gap between germline ends came to 6 bases. The CDR3 contains 13 residues. CDR3 in amino acids: CASSLDREETQYF. The CDR3 region has the DNA TGTGCCAGCAGCTTAGATCGGGAAGAGACCCAGTACTTC.

The chain joins TRBV29-1 to TRBJ2-7; D perhaps matches TRBD2 (7 bases). Germline CDR1 reads SQVTM; CDR2 reads ANQGSEA. V was pared by 2 bases and J by 7 bases, with 12 bases between. The CDR3 contains 12 residues. The CDR3 sequence: CSVEKGGNEQYF. CDR3 nucleotide sequence: TGCAGCGTTGAAAAGGGGGGGAATGAGCAGTACTTC.

The V gene is TRBV10-3, the J gene TRBJ2-7; no clear D gene. Deletions cut 4 bases from V and 1 base from J, with 5 bases between. The CDR3 is 12 residues long. Per the germline V gene, CDR1 is ENHRY and CDR2 is SYGVKD. The CDR3 coding sequence is TGTGCCATCAGTGGAGGTTCCTACGAGCAGTACTTC. Protein: CAISGGSYEQYF.

V usage is TRBV6-6 and J usage is TRBJ2-7; D ambiguous. V was pared by 2 bases and J by 1 base, with 6 bases between. Germline values: CDR1 MNHNY, CDR2 SVGAGI (reference sequence). The CDR3 totals 13 residues. Here the CDR3 DNA reads TGTGCCAGCAGTTACGGACCTTCCTACGAGCAGTACTTC. Translated: CASSYGPSYEQYF.

The chain uses TRBV28 and TRBJ2-5; D call uncertain. CDR3 length: 13 amino acids. The germline V gene encodes CDR1 MDHEN and CDR2 SYDVKM. V was clipped by 8 bases and J by 4 bases, with 14 bases between them. The CDR3 region has the DNA TGTGCCAGCCGCTCGGGCCCCGGAGAGACCCAGTACTTC. Protein product: CASRSGPGETQYF. Together with reference TRBV28 and TRBJ2-5, the CDR3 gives the full variable domain: DVKVTQSSRYLVKRTGEKVFLECVQDMDHENMFWYRQDPGLGLRLIYFSYDVKMKEKGDIPEGYSVSREKKERFSLILESASTNQTSMYLCASRSGPGETQYFGPGTRLLVL.

This clone was recorded only once. This chain connects TRBV29-1 to TRBJ2-2, with unresolved D. Trimming cost V 5 bases and J 0 bases, with 7 bases left between them. This CDR3 is built from 13 residues. Germline CDR1 and CDR2: SQVTM and ANQGSEA. CDR3 region: CSVSNANTGELFF. The CDR3 DNA is TGCAGCGTTTCCAACGCGAACACCGGGGAGCTGTTTTTT.

The rearrangement uses TRBV5-8 and TRBJ1-2; D uncertain. V shed 4 bases and J shed 4 bases, with 14 bases lying between them. The CDR3 has 14 amino acids. CDR1 SGHTS and CDR2 YDEGEE come from the germline V gene. DNA for the CDR3: TGTGCCAGCAGCCGAACGAGAGAAAGCTATGGCTACACCTTC. Protein product: CASSRTRESYGYTF.

This clone was picked up a small number of times. J is TRBJ2-2 and V is TRBV11-2; D call uncertain. The CDR3 spans 15 residues. V was shortened by 1 base and J by 4 bases, with 10 bases between the two germline ends. CDR1 and CDR2 from the germline V gene are SGHAT and FQNNGV. CDR3 amino acids: CASSLVGRFTGELFF. Here the CDR3 DNA reads TGTGCCAGCAGCTTAGTGGGCAGGTTCACCGGGGAGCTGTTTTTT.

This clone was detected only a few times. CDR3 amino acids: CASTTGTGRSSYNEQFF. The CDR3 DNA reads as TGCGCCAGCACAACCGGGACAGGCCGAAGCTCCTACAATGAGCAGTTCTTC. The rearrangement uses TRBV5-1 and TRBJ2-1, with 8 bases matching TRBD1. The CDR3 is 17 amino acids. V gave up 6 bases and J gave up 0 bases; unmatched junction bases: 11. Germline V lookup: CDR1 SGHRS, CDR2 YFSETQ.

The J gene is TRBJ2-1, the V gene TRBV29-1; 13 bases line up with TRBD2. Germline V gene data show CDR1 as SQVTM and CDR2 as ANQGSEA. The CDR3 totals 13 residues. J lost 9 bases, V lost 5 bases, and 4 bases had no gene match. In DNA form, the CDR3 reads TGCAGCGTTACTAGCGGGGGGGCAGGTGAGCAGTTCTTC. Translation: CSVTSGGAGEQFF.

This clone was counted between two and nine times. This chain uses TRBV6-1 with TRBJ2-4, with D tentatively TRBD1 or TRBD2 (5 bases each). The ends were cut back, 8 bases at V and 6 bases at J, with 8 bases in the middle. This CDR3 comprises 11 residues. Germline V CDR1 and CDR2: MNHNS, SASEGT. The CDR3 region has the DNA TGTGCCAGCGGGACCTCAAACATTCAGTACTTC. As protein: CASGTSNIQYF.

V usage is TRBV29-1 and J usage is TRBJ2-3, with D perhaps matching TRBD1 (6 bases). The CDR3 loop spans 15 amino acids. Between the trimmed V and J ends, which lost 3 bases and 3 bases, there was a span of 16 bases. Per germline, CDR1 SQVTM and CDR2 ANQGSEA. CDR3 sequence reads: CSVDSRGRGTDTQYF. CDR3 DNA sequence: TGCAGCGTTGACTCCAGGGGCCGGGGTACAGATACGCAGTATTTT.

The CDR3 here is CSVRQGVISETQYF. Here the CDR3 DNA reads TGCAGCGTGAGGCAGGGGGTAATATCAGAGACCCAGTACTTC. The chain has TRBV29-1 and TRBJ2-5, with 7 bases fitting TRBD1. Germline assignment: CDR1 SQVTM and CDR2 ANQGSEA. Trimming took 6 bases from V and 4 from J; bases not matched to a gene: 11. The CDR3 covers 14 residues. Full variable domain (remainder filled in from reference TRBV29-1 and TRBJ2-5): SAVISQKPSRDICQRGTSLTIQCQVDSQVTMMFWYRQQPGQSLTLIATANQGSEATYESGFVIDKFPISRPNLTFSTLTVSNMSPEDSSIYLCSVRQGVISETQYFGPGTRLLVL.

This chain uses TRBV6-5 with TRBJ1-1; 9 bases are shared with TRBD1. The CDR3 is 16 amino acids. CDR1 MNHEY and CDR2 SVGAGI come from the germline V gene. The junction had 6 bases not matched to a gene; V was cut back by 0 bases and J by 4 bases. The CDR3 DNA reads TGTGCCAGCAGTTACTCCCCGGACAGGGGAATCACTGAAGCTTTCTTT. Amino acids: CASSYSPDRGITEAFF.

A few counts support this clone. This rearrangement joins TRBV27 to TRBJ2-7; tentatively, D is TRBD1 (5 bases). CDR1 MNHEY and CDR2 SMNVEV come from the germline V gene (reference sequence). CDR3 size: 13 residues. The ends were cut back, 6 bases at V and 6 bases at J, with 15 bases in the middle. The chain's CDR3 is CASSLTDSLEQYF. Written as DNA, the CDR3 is TGTGCCAGCAGCCTCACCGACAGCCTCGAGCAGTACTTC.

The V gene is TRBV28, the J gene TRBJ1-4; maybe TRBD1 (6 bases). Germline CDR1 is MDHEN and CDR2 is SYDVKM. Trimming shortened V by 9 bases and J by 8 bases, and 16 bases separated the two germline ends. CDR3 length equals 13 residues. In DNA, the CDR3 is TGTGCCAGTTATCAACAGGGAGAAGAAAAACTGTTTTTT. Protein: CASYQQGEEKLFF.

This clone has only a few counts. The chain links TRBV19 to TRBJ2-7; TRBD1 matches at 10 bases. The germline V gene has CDR1 LNHDA and CDR2 SQIVND (reference sequence). The CDR3 is 15 residues long. The V segment lost 0 bases and the J segment 9 bases; nucleotides outside the gene matches: 8. The CDR3 DNA reads TGTGCCAGTAGTATAGACCGGGACAGGGGCGGATGGCAGTACTTC. It is translated as CASSIDRDRGGWQYF.